This entry lists 26 T cell receptor beta chains sequenced from one sample in a study of blood T cell repertoires in COVID-19. Measured with immunoSEQ multiplex PCR; TCRdb has only the in-frame clones, and not every one. In the table there are approximately 210,000 clones, approximately 82% of which are singletons. The sequencing input was peripheral blood. These receptors originate from a woman in her thirties or forties with acute or convalescent COVID-19.

This chain links TRBV29-1 with TRBJ2-4; 9 bases match TRBD1. The CDR3 is 11 amino acids. Germline lookup yields CDR1 SQVTM and CDR2 ANQGSEA. V shed 6 bases, J shed 6 bases, and the junction held 0 bases outside the gene matches. Written as DNA, the CDR3 is TGCAGCGTGGGACAGGGAAACATTCAGTACTTC. Protein sequence: CSVGQGNIQYF.

In this sample, this clone turned up a few times. The chain recombines TRBV6-2 or TRBV6-3 with TRBJ2-7; D possibly corresponds to TRBD2 (5 bases). The germline V gene has CDR1 MNHEY and CDR2 SVGEGT. The V gene lost 5 bases and the J gene lost 6 bases, with 20 bases spanning the gap. The CDR3 is 15 amino acids. The CDR3: CASSETSPGIGEQYF. The CDR3 DNA sequence: TGTGCCAGCAGTGAGACGTCCCCGGGAATTGGCGAGCAGTACTTC.

J is TRBJ2-6 and V is TRBV19; tentatively, D is TRBD2 (6 bases). The germline gives CDR1 LNHDA, CDR2 SQIVND (reference sequence). Trimming took 1 base from V and 2 from J, leaving 12 bases between them. The CDR3 has 17 amino acids. The CDR3 sequence is CASSIGGVSTGANVLTF. The CDR3 DNA reads TGTGCCAGTAGTATAGGGGGGGTCTCTACTGGGGCCAACGTCCTGACTTTC.

J is TRBJ2-7 and V is TRBV24-1; D may be TRBD1 (5 bases). Germline CDR1 and CDR2: KGHDR and SFDVKD. The CDR3 sequence is 15 residues long. V gave up 4 bases and J gave up 4 bases, with 16 bases separating them. The CDR3, as DNA: TGTGCCACCAGTGACCCTCTTAGGGGCGTTTACGAGCAGTACTTC. Protein: CATSDPLRGVYEQYF.

The chain recombines TRBV7-9 with TRBJ2-7, with D maybe TRBD1 (6 bases). The germline V gene encodes CDR1 SEHNR and CDR2 FQNEAQ (reference sequence). Deletions cut 11 bases from V and 3 bases from J, with 20 bases between. CDR3 length: 14 amino acids. This CDR3 is CAGNKTRDNYEQYF. CDR3 coding DNA: TGTGCCGGCAATAAGACCCGGGACAACTACGAGCAGTACTTC.

This clone has more than one count but fewer than ten. This rearrangement joins TRBV10-2 to TRBJ1-6, with 8 bases aligning to TRBD1. The CDR3 totals 15 residues. Germline CDR1 is WSHSY and CDR2 is SAAADI. V was clipped by 8 bases and J by 6 bases; unmatched bases: 9. The CDR3 here is CASGDRGGGNSPLHF. The CDR3 coding sequence is TGCGCCAGCGGAGACAGGGGCGGTGGTAATTCACCCCTCCACTTT.

The chain employs TRBV7-2 and TRBJ2-7; 10 bases are shared with TRBD1. Germline lookup yields CDR1 SGHTA and CDR2 FQGNSA. This CDR3 is 14 amino acids long. V was pared by 3 bases and J by 7 bases, with 6 bases of the junction left unmatched. The CDR3 DNA is TGTGCCAGCAGCTTTAGACAGGGGGCGGTTGAGCAGTACTTC. This codes for CASSFRQGAVEQYF. Using reference TRBV7-2 and TRBJ2-7 for the parts outside the CDR3, the full variable domain is GAGVSQSPSNKVTEKGKDVELRCDPISGHTALYWYRQSLGQGLEFLIYFQGNSAPDKSGLPSDRFSAERTGGSVSTLTIQRTQQEDSAVYLCASSFRQGAVEQYFGPGTRLTVT.

The V call is TRBV24-1, the J call TRBJ2-1; D unresolved. Germline V gene data show CDR1 as KGHDR and CDR2 as SFDVKD. The CDR3 is 11 amino acids. The V and J ends lost 7 bases and 4 bases respectively, with 4 bases between them. The CDR3 here is CATSYYNEQFF. The CDR3 coding sequence is TGTGCCACCAGCTATTACAATGAGCAGTTCTTC.

The chain employs TRBV5-8 and TRBJ1-2; no definite D call. The CDR3 is made up of 14 amino acids. V was pared by 0 bases and J by 4 bases, with 10 bases between. The germline V gene has CDR1 SGHTS and CDR2 YDEGEE. The CDR3 bases are TGTGCCAGCAGCTTGGCAGACGGGTTCTATGGCTACACCTTC. It is translated as CASSLADGFYGYTF. The full variable domain, rest sourced from reference TRBV5-8 and TRBJ1-2, is EAGVTQSPTHLIKTRGQQATLRCSPISGHTSVYWYQQALGLGLQFLLWYDEGEERNRGNFPPRFSGRQFPNYSSELNVNALELEDSALYLCASSLADGFYGYTFGSGTRLTVV.

CDR3 residues: CAISLDRSFPVNTGELFF. The CDR3 bases are TGTGCCATCAGTCTCGACAGGAGCTTCCCCGTGAACACCGGGGAGCTGTTTTTT. J is TRBJ2-2 and V is TRBV19; tentatively, D is TRBD1 (6 bases). The CDR3 spans 18 residues. Germline CDR1 LNHDA, CDR2 SQIVND (reference sequence). V lost 10 bases to trimming and J lost 1 base, with 25 bases between them.

CDR3 region: CAWSKRNTEAFF. The CDR3 nucleotides read TGTGCCTGGAGTAAGCGGAACACTGAAGCTTTCTTT. The chain employs TRBV30 and TRBJ1-1, with no clear D. In germline, CDR1 is GTSNPN, CDR2 SVGIG (reference sequence). Trimming shortened V by 2 bases and J by 1 base, and 5 bases separated the two germline ends. The CDR3 totals 12 residues. Drawing the rest from reference TRBV30 and TRBJ1-1, the complete variable domain is SQTIHQWPATLVQPVGSPLSLECTVEGTSNPNLYWYRQAAGRGLQLLFYSVGIGQISSEVPQNLSASRPQDRQFILSSKKLLLSDSGFYLCAWSKRNTEAFFGQGTRLTVV.

V gene TRBV5-1 combines with J gene TRBJ2-1; 10 bases are shared with TRBD2. Germline CDR1 reads SGHRS; CDR2 reads YFSETQ. CDR3 length: 15 residues. V shed 4 bases, J shed 6 bases, and the junction held 7 bases outside the gene matches. The CDR3: CASSLAGTSVNEQFF. CDR3 in DNA: TGCGCCAGCAGCCTCGCCGGGACTAGCGTCAATGAGCAGTTCTTC.

This clone was recorded once. The chain links TRBV30 to TRBJ1-1; 9 nucleotides line up with TRBD1. Germline assignment: CDR1 GTSNPN and CDR2 SVGIG (reference sequence). The CDR3 runs 14 residues. Trimming removed 0 bases from V and 7 bases from J; junction bases left unmatched: 6. The CDR3 spells CAWSVGTGWDEAFF. The CDR3 region has the DNA TGTGCCTGGAGTGTTGGGACAGGGTGGGATGAAGCTTTCTTT.

As to this clone: Other DNA sequences in the sample encode the same CDR3. The chain has TRBV11-2 and TRBJ2-4; D remains unclear. The CDR3 has 14 residues. The germline gives CDR1 SGHAT, CDR2 FQNNGV. Trimming removed 4 bases at V and 0 bases at J, with 7 bases between. CDR3 loop: CASSSRLAKNIQYF. CDR3 nucleotide sequence: TGTGCCAGCAGCTCACGACTAGCCAAAAACATTCAGTACTTC.

Only one count was recorded for this clone. This chain joins TRBV11-3 and TRBJ2-3; 9 bases are a match to TRBD2. The CDR3 runs 15 residues. Germline assignment: CDR1 SGHNT and CDR2 YENEEA. The V segment lost 2 bases and the J segment 2 bases; nucleotides outside the gene matches: 2. CDR3 region: CASSLRLADTDTQYF. In DNA, the CDR3 is TGTGCCAGCAGCTTAAGACTAGCGGACACAGATACGCAGTATTTT.

The gene calls are TRBV27 and TRBJ2-1; 7 bases match TRBD2. The CDR3 is 14 residues long. Trimming at V came to 4 bases and at J to 4 bases, leaving 4 bases not matched to a gene. Germline V gene lookup returns CDR1 MNHEY and CDR2 SMNVEV (reference sequence). CDR3 sequence reads: CASSSGLSYNEQFF. CDR3 bases: TGTGCCAGCAGTTCGGGACTATCGTACAATGAGCAGTTCTTC.

The V and J genes are TRBV2 and TRBJ1-1; D call uncertain. The germline V gene encodes CDR1 SNHLY and CDR2 FYNNEI. The V end was cut by 6 bases, the J end by 7 bases, with 12 bases between. The CDR3 extends over 12 amino acids. The DNA for the CDR3 is TGTGCCAGCAGGGTCCGACTGCTTGAAGCTTTCTTT. As protein: CASRVRLLEAFF.

The chain joins TRBV24-1 to TRBJ2-2; 7 bases match TRBD1. The CDR3 spans 16 residues. The V and J ends lost 9 bases and 0 bases, in that order; junction bases with no gene match: 9. Germline V CDR1 and CDR2: KGHDR, SFDVKD. The CDR3 DNA is TGTGCCACCTCTACTAGGGGGCCTGCGAACACCGGGGAGCTGTTTTTT. This sequence encodes CATSTRGPANTGELFF.

This clone was seen more than once but under ten times. The chain links TRBV28 to TRBJ1-1; D ambiguous. Germline loops: CDR1 MDHEN, CDR2 SYDVKM. The CDR3 has 13 amino acids. With 6 bases removed from V and 1 base from J, the gap between germline ends came to 9 bases. This CDR3 reads CASRQRWNTEAFF. CDR3 sequence (DNA): TGTGCCAGCAGGCAACGGTGGAACACTGAAGCTTTCTTT.

This clone is a singleton in its sample. The J gene is TRBJ1-2, the V gene TRBV6-2 or TRBV6-3; tentative D call: TRBD1 (6 bases). Germline assignment: CDR1 MNHEY and CDR2 SVGEGT. V was clipped by 2 bases and J by 6 bases, with 13 bases between them. The CDR3 consists of 14 residues. The CDR3: CASSYRTGPHGYTF. The CDR3 region has the DNA TGTGCCAGCAGTTACCGTACAGGGCCCCATGGCTACACCTTC.

This clone has a single count. The J gene is TRBJ2-1, the V gene TRBV21-1; TRBD2, as called in the table, went unchecked against the DNA. TRBV21-1 is an annotated pseudogene. This CDR3 has 19 residues. The CDR3 sequence is CAPPGGLAGKRRSYNEQFF. The CDR3 DNA is TGTGCCCCCCCGGGGGGACTAGCGGGCAAGAGGCGATCCTACAATGAGCAGTTCTTC.

The chain recombines TRBV6-2 or TRBV6-3 with TRBJ2-7; 8 positions agree with TRBD1. The CDR3 sequence is 14 residues long. From germline, CDR1 is MNHEY and CDR2 SVGEGT. After removal of 4 bases from V and 6 bases from J, the junction contained 8 bases not matched to a gene. Here the CDR3 reads CASSSGQGVSEQYF. CDR3 nucleotides: TGTGCCAGCAGTTCAGGACAGGGCGTCAGCGAGCAGTACTTC.

CDR3 DNA: TGTGCCAGCAGCCCCTCCTCGGCGACAGGGGTAGGCTATGGCTACACCTTC. Translating it yields CASSPSSATGVGYGYTF. The chain is built from TRBV7-9 and TRBJ1-2; 8 bases agree with TRBD1. J gave up 4 bases and V 5 bases, and 15 bases lay outside the gene matches. This CDR3 has 17 residues. The germline CDR1 and CDR2 sequences are SEHNR and FQNEAQ (reference sequence).

This sequence joins TRBV3-1 (or the pseudogene TRBV3-2) and TRBJ2-2, with D perhaps matching TRBD2 (5 bases). Germline lookup yields CDR1 LGHDT and CDR2 YNNKEL (reference sequence). This CDR3 has 15 residues. Trimming cost V 4 bases and J 4 bases, with 13 bases left between them. The CDR3 loop reads CASSLTFRGTGELFF. In DNA, the CDR3 is TGTGCCAGCAGCCTGACTTTTCGGGGCACCGGGGAGCTGTTTTTT.

The J gene is TRBJ2-7, the V gene TRBV2, with 12 nucleotides matching TRBD2. The germline V gene has CDR1 SNHLY and CDR2 FYNNEI. The CDR3 is 16 residues long. V lost 2 bases and J lost 4; bases outside the gene matches: 6. The CDR3, as DNA: TGTGCCAGCAGTGAACTAGCGGGGGGGCCTGGGTACGAGCAGTACTTC. Its protein product is CASSELAGGPGYEQYF.

This chain joins TRBV4-1 and TRBJ1-1; no definite D call. Germline CDR1 and CDR2: MGHRA and YSYEKL. Trimming took 6 bases from V and 0 from J, leaving 17 bases between them. CDR3 size: 16 residues. The DNA for the CDR3 is TGCGCCAGCAGTCCAAGCGTGTCCGGATTGAACACTGAAGCTTTCTTT. It codes for CASSPSVSGLNTEAFF.